This T cell receptor (beta chain) appears in the sequencing data of a study of blood T cell repertoires in COVID-19. Clones were read by immunoSEQ multiplex PCR, and TCRdb kept only the in-frame ones, dropping some. The repertoire has some 59,000 clones, around 77% of them found once; the top ten carry less than 25%. The germline gives CDR1 LGHDT, CDR2 YNNKEL (reference sequence). Trimming pared 3 bases from V and 4 bases from J, leaving 19 bases between. This CDR3 comprises 16 residues. There are a few counts of this clone. The chain links TRBV3-1 (or the pseudogene TRBV3-2) to TRBJ2-7; maybe TRBD2 (6 bases). This sequence was found in a man at least 80 years old with active or convalescent COVID-19. Sequencing was done on a sample of peripheral blood. The CDR3 region is CASSQEVRTSIYEQYF. CDR3 nucleotides: TGTGCCAGCAGCCAGGAGGTACGAACTAGCATTTACGAGCAGTACTTC.